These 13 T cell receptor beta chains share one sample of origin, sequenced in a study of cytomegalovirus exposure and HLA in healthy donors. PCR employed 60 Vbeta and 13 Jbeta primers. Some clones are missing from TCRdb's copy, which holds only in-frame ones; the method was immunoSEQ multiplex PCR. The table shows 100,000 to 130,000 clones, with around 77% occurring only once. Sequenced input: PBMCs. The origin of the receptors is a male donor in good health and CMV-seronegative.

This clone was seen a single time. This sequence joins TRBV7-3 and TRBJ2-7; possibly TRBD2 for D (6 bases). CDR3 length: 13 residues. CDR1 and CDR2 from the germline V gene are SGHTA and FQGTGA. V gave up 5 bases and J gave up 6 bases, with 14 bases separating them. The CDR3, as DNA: TGTGCCAGCAGCATAGGCATGGGAGGCGAGCAGTACTTC. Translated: CASSIGMGGEQYF.

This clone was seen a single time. This CDR3 reads CASSRGGATEAFF. The DNA for the CDR3 is TGTGCCAGCAGCCGGGGGGGGGCAACTGAAGCTTTCTTT. The V and J genes are TRBV27 and TRBJ1-1, with D possibly TRBD1 on 6 matching bases. CDR1 MNHEY and CDR2 SMNVEV come from the germline V gene (reference sequence). The CDR3 runs 13 residues. With 6 bases removed from V and 5 bases from J, the gap between germline ends came to 13 bases.

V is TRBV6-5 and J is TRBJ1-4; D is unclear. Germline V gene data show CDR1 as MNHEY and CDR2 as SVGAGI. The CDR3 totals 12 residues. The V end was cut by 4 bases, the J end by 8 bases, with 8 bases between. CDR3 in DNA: TGTGCCAGCAGTTCGCGGGGAGAAAAACTGTTTTTT. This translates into CASSSRGEKLFF.

For the CDR3, the DNA is TGTGCCAGCAGCCCCGACAGGGAGTCTTCACCCCTCCACTTT. It translates to CASSPDRESSPLHF. The rearrangement joins TRBV2 to TRBJ1-6; 7 nucleotides match TRBD1. The CDR3 contains 14 residues. Germline V gene lookup returns CDR1 SNHLY and CDR2 FYNNEI. Trimming took 6 bases from V and 9 from J; bases not matched to a gene: 8.

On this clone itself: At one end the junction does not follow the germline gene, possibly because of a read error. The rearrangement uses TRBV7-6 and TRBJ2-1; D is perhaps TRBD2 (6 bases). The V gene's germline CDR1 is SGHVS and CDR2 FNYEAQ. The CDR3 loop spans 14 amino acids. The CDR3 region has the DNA TGTGCCAGCAGCAGCTCTGCGGGAACCAATGATCAGTTCTTC. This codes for CASSSSAGTNDQFF.

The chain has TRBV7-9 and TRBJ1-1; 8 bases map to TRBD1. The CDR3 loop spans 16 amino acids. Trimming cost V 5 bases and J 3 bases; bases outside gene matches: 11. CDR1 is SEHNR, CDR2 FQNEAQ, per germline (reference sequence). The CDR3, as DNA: TGTGCCAGCAGCCCCCAGACAGGGGTAGTCGACACTGAAGCTTTCTTT. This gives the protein CASSPQTGVVDTEAFF.

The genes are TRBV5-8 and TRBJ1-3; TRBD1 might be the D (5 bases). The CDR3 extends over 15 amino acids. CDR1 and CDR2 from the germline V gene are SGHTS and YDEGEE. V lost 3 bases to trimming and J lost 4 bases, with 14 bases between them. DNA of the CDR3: TGTGCCAGCAGCTCCGGGCGGGGGAGCGGAAACACCATATATTTT. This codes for CASSSGRGSGNTIYF.

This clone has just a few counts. The CDR3 loop reads CASSGSANEKLFF. In DNA, the CDR3 is TGCGCCAGCTCGGGAAGCGCTAATGAAAAACTGTTTTTT. The chain combines TRBV10-1 with TRBJ1-4, with D uncertain. The length of the CDR3 is 13 residues. In germline, CDR1 is WNHNN, CDR2 SYGVQD (reference sequence). The ends were cut back, 8 bases at V and 3 bases at J, with 10 bases in the middle.

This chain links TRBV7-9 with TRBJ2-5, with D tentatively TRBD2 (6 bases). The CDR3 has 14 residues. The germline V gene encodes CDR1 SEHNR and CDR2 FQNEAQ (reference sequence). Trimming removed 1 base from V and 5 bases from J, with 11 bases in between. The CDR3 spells CASSLGLVSETQYF. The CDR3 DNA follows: TGTGCCAGCAGCTTAGGACTAGTCTCCGAGACCCAGTACTTC.

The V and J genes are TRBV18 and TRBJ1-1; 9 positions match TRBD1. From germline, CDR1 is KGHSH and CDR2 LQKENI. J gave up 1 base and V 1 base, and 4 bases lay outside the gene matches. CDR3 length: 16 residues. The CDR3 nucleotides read TGTGCCAGCTCACCACAACAGGGGGCAAGGAACACTGAAGCTTTCTTT. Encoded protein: CASSPQQGARNTEAFF.

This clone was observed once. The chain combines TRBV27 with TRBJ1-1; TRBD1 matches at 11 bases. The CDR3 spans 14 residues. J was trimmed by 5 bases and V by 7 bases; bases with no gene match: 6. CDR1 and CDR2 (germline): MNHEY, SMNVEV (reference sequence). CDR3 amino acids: CASNFRDRGTEAFF. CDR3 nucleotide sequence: TGTGCCAGCAATTTTAGGGACAGGGGGACTGAAGCTTTCTTT.

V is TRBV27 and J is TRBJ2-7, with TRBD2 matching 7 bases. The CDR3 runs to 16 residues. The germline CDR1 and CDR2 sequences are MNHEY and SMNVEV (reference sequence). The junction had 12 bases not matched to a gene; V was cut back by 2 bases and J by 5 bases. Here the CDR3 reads CASSLKLAGRVHEQYF. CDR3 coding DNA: TGTGCCAGCAGTTTAAAGTTAGCGGGTCGGGTCCACGAGCAGTACTTC.

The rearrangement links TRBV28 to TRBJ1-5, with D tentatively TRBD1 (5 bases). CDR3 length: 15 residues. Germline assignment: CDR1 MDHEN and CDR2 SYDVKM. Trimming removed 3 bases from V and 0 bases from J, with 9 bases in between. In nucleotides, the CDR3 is TGTGCCAGCAGTTTTTCCGGGGGTAGCAATCAGCCCCAGCATTTT. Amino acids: CASSFSGGSNQPQHF.